Below are 31 T cell receptor beta chains sequenced from a single sample in a study of blood T cell repertoires in COVID-19. TCRdb keeps only in-frame clones here, not all; method: immunoSEQ multiplex PCR. This sample carries approximately 300,000 clones, more than 75% of them seen once, and the ten largest clones take about 1.7%. Sample: peripheral blood. Every receptor here comes from a woman between 50 and 59 years old with acute or convalescent COVID-19.

The chain is built from TRBV28 and TRBJ2-1, with TRBD1 matching over 7 bases. Germline V lookup: CDR1 MDHEN, CDR2 SYDVKM. V shed 6 bases, J shed 2 bases, and the junction held 10 bases outside the gene matches. CDR3 length: 16 amino acids. CDR3 nucleotide sequence: TGTGCCAGCAGCCTAACCCTCCAGGGGGCCTACAATGAGCAGTTCTTC. As protein: CASSLTLQGAYNEQFF.

V and J are TRBV5-8 and TRBJ2-7, with 14 bases fitting TRBD2. Germline values: CDR1 SGHTS, CDR2 YDEGEE. The CDR3 has 15 residues. V trimming: 3 bases; J trimming: 5 bases; junction bases outside the gene matches: 4. The CDR3 sequence is CASSSTSGRAHEQYF. CDR3 nucleotides: TGTGCCAGCAGCTCGACTAGCGGGAGGGCCCACGAGCAGTACTTC.

The chain has TRBV27 and TRBJ1-2; D ambiguous. V shed 2 bases and J shed 3 bases, with 13 bases lying between them. Germline CDR1 and CDR2: MNHEY and SMNVEV (reference sequence). The CDR3 consists of 15 residues. This CDR3 reads CASSLGGNWDYGYTF. The CDR3 DNA is TGTGCCAGCAGTTTAGGAGGGAATTGGGACTATGGCTACACCTTC.

The chain links TRBV27 to TRBJ2-4; possibly TRBD1 for D (5 bases). V was trimmed by 0 bases and J by 9 bases, leaving 12 bases between them. This CDR3 spans 14 amino acids. From germline, CDR1 is MNHEY and CDR2 SMNVEV (reference sequence). CDR3 protein: CASSLSGPRGIQYF. The CDR3 coding sequence is TGTGCCAGCAGTTTATCCGGCCCTAGGGGCATTCAGTACTTC.

The rearrangement links TRBV16 to TRBJ2-1; maybe TRBD2 (6 bases). Germline V CDR1 and CDR2: KGHSY, FQNENV. This CDR3 comprises 16 residues. The ends were cut back, 0 bases at V and 4 bases at J, with 13 bases in the middle. The CDR3 DNA is TGTGCCAGCAGCCAATCGGGTTCTAGCGTTTACAATGAGCAGTTCTTC. Its translation: CASSQSGSSVYNEQFF.

This chain links TRBV7-2 with TRBJ2-5, with D uncertain. Germline CDR1 SGHTA, CDR2 FQGNSA. The CDR3 has 14 residues. The germline V and J ends were trimmed by 5 bases and 0 bases, with 10 bases remaining between them. CDR3 bases: TGTGCCAGCAGCCCCAACAGTAACCAAGAGACCCAGTACTTC. Its protein is CASSPNSNQETQYF. The full variable domain, in which reference TRBV7-2 and TRBJ2-5 provide the parts outside the CDR3, is GAGVSQSPSNKVTEKGKDVELRCDPISGHTALYWYRQSLGQGLEFLIYFQGNSAPDKSGLPSDRFSAERTGGSVSTLTIQRTQQEDSAVYLCASSPNSNQETQYFGPGTRLLVL.

Only one count was recorded for this clone. The rearrangement uses TRBV12-3 or TRBV12-4 and TRBJ2-3; D possibly corresponds to TRBD2 (6 bases). V lost 6 bases to trimming and J lost 11 bases, with 18 bases between them. The CDR3 extends over 13 amino acids. CDR3 coding DNA: TGTGCCAGCAGCCACCTCAAACAGGAGGGGCAGTATTTT. It specifies CASSHLKQEGQYF.

This chain uses TRBV5-1 with TRBJ2-7; no reliable D call. Germline assignment: CDR1 SGHRS and CDR2 YFSETQ. This CDR3 contains 15 residues. V was clipped by 0 bases and J by 0 bases, with 10 bases between them. DNA of the CDR3: TGCGCCAGCAGCTTGGTAGCCCTCTCCTCCTACGAGCAGTACTTC. Residues: CASSLVALSSYEQYF.

The rearrangement links TRBV28 to TRBJ2-4; 7 positions agree with TRBD1. The CDR3 sequence is 19 residues long. Germline V lookup: CDR1 MDHEN, CDR2 SYDVKM. After removal of 5 bases from V and 3 bases from J, the junction contained 19 bases not matched to a gene. CDR3 loop: CASSLGTVLIGRGKNIQYF. For the CDR3, the DNA is TGTGCCAGCAGTCTAGGGACAGTGCTGATCGGTAGGGGCAAAAACATTCAGTACTTC.

The chain couples TRBV29-1 to TRBJ2-7, with 9 positions matching TRBD2. Germline V gene sequence: CDR1 SQVTM, CDR2 ANQGSEA. The junction had 8 bases not matched to a gene; V was cut back by 1 base and J by 10 bases. The CDR3 length is 13 residues. The chain's CDR3 is CSVEVASGTPQYF. CDR3 nucleotides: TGCAGCGTTGAAGTGGCTAGCGGGACCCCTCAGTACTTC.

The rearrangement uses TRBV18 and TRBJ2-3; 12 bases line up with TRBD1. Unmatched junction bases numbered 6, after V lost 3 bases and J lost 5 bases. The CDR3 is 16 residues long. CDR1 is KGHSH and CDR2 is LQKENI in the germline V gene. For the CDR3, the DNA is TGTGCCAGCTCACCTGGGACAGGGGGCTCTCGAGATACGCAGTATTTT. Its protein product is CASSPGTGGSRDTQYF.

The gene calls are TRBV27 and TRBJ2-7; no clear D gene. V lost 8 bases and J 0 bases, leaving 8 bases between the germline ends. This CDR3 comprises 12 residues. Per germline, CDR1 MNHEY and CDR2 SMNVEV (reference sequence). The CDR3 DNA sequence: TGTGCCAGCTTCTCCGTCTCCTACGAGCAGTACTTC. Amino acids: CASFSVSYEQYF.

The V and J genes are TRBV29-1 and TRBJ1-4, with unresolved D. The V end was cut by 3 bases, the J end by 6 bases, with 11 bases between. This CDR3 comprises 13 residues. Germline lookup yields CDR1 SQVTM and CDR2 ANQGSEA. Here the CDR3 DNA reads TGCAGCGTTGAGTTCCCCGGGTATGAAAAACTGTTTTTT. This gives the protein CSVEFPGYEKLFF.

Worth noting for this clone: At the DNA level, this CDR3 is encoded by other sequences in the same sample as well. The chain uses TRBV2 and TRBJ1-4; D unresolved. CDR3 length: 11 amino acids. V gave up 7 bases and J gave up 4 bases, with 4 bases separating them. Germline V CDR1 and CDR2: SNHLY, FYNNEI. CDR3 amino acids: CASTLNEKLFF. The CDR3 region has the DNA TGTGCCAGCACCCTTAATGAAAAACTGTTTTTT. The complete variable domain, with remaining parts taken from reference TRBV2 and TRBJ1-4, reads EPEVTQTPSHQVTQMGQEVILRCVPISNHLYFYWYRQILGQKVEFLVSFYNNEISEKSEIFDDQFSVERPDGSNFTLKIRSTKLEDSAMYFCASTLNEKLFFGSGTQLSVL.

This sequence joins TRBV7-2 and TRBJ2-3; weak D call: TRBD2 (5 bases). Germline V gene lookup returns CDR1 SGHTA and CDR2 FQGNSA. This CDR3 has 17 amino acids. Trimming removed 0 bases at V and 6 bases at J, with 19 bases between. The CDR3 region is CASSLAGFREPPDTQYF. The CDR3 DNA sequence: TGTGCCAGCAGCTTAGCCGGTTTCCGGGAACCCCCGGATACGCAGTATTTT.

The V and J genes are TRBV4-1 and TRBJ2-5; D may be TRBD1 (7 bases). The CDR3 is made up of 17 amino acids. Germline V CDR1 and CDR2: MGHRA, YSYEKL. V lost 0 bases and J 6 bases, leaving 20 bases between the germline ends. The DNA of the CDR3 is TGCGCCAGCAGCCAAGATTCCGGAGGGGGCGCCGGGAAGACCCAGTACTTC. It is translated as CASSQDSGGGAGKTQYF.

For the CDR3, the DNA is TGTGCCAGCAGGGAGGACAGGGCGGGTGAAGCTTTCTTT. Its protein is CASREDRAGEAFF. V gene TRBV6-5 combines with J gene TRBJ1-1; 8 bases are shared with TRBD1. Germline V gene lookup returns CDR1 MNHEY and CDR2 SVGAGI. CDR3 length equals 13 residues. Trimming cost V 6 bases and J 7 bases; bases outside gene matches: 7.

The chain has TRBV5-1 and TRBJ2-5; D is unclear. Germline lookup yields CDR1 SGHRS and CDR2 YFSETQ. The CDR3 extends over 14 amino acids. The V end was cut by 2 bases, the J end by 1 base, with 9 bases between. The CDR3 DNA reads as TGCGCCAGCAGCTTCTACCGAGGCCAAGAGACCCAGTACTTC. Translating it yields CASSFYRGQETQYF.

The chain joins TRBV4-1 to TRBJ1-5, with 8 bases that match TRBD1. The junction had 4 bases not matched to a gene; V was cut back by 5 bases and J by 4 bases. The CDR3 is 14 amino acids. Germline loops: CDR1 MGHRA, CDR2 YSYEKL. The CDR3 region has the DNA TGCGCCAGCAGCTCCCGACAGGGGAATCAGCCCCAGCATTTT. It codes for CASSSRQGNQPQHF.

The chain combines TRBV23-1 with TRBJ2-3, with 9 positions matching TRBD1. TRBV23-1 is assigned to the ORF class and has an uncertain function. CDR3 length: 18 residues. The trim removed 4 bases at V and 4 bases at J, leaving 15 bases unmatched. The CDR3 spells CASSLPPTQGQGADTQYF. In DNA, the CDR3 is TGCGCCAGCAGTCTCCCCCCCACCCAGGGACAGGGCGCAGATACGCAGTATTTT.

This CDR3 is CASGEDRGRDTQYF. The CDR3 DNA follows: TGTGCCAGCGGGGAGGACAGGGGTAGGGATACGCAGTATTTT. The chain recombines TRBV27 with TRBJ2-3; 9 nucleotides agree with TRBD1. The CDR3 spans 14 residues. CDR1 and CDR2 from the germline V gene are MNHEY and SMNVEV (reference sequence). J gave up 6 bases and V 8 bases, and 9 bases lay outside the gene matches.

In this sample, this clone turned up a few times. J is TRBJ2-7 and V is TRBV5-1, with a possible D match to TRBD1 (5 bases). CDR1 and CDR2 from the germline V gene are SGHRS and YFSETQ. This CDR3 comprises 14 residues. Trimming pared 0 bases from V and 2 bases from J, leaving 9 bases between. CDR3 DNA: TGCGCCAGCAGCTTGGCACAGGAGCCCTACGAGCAGTACTTC. This translates into CASSLAQEPYEQYF. Combining the CDR3 with reference TRBV5-1 and TRBJ2-7 gives the whole variable domain KAGVTQTPRYLIKTRGQQVTLSCSPISGHRSVSWYQQTPGQGLQFLFEYFSETQRNKGNFPGRFSGRQFSNSRSEMNVSTLELGDSALYLCASSLAQEPYEQYFGPGTRLTVT.

This chain joins TRBV4-2 and TRBJ1-6; a weak D match, TRBD1 (6 bases). Trimming cost V 4 bases and J 3 bases, with 13 bases left between them. CDR1 is LGHNA and CDR2 is YNFKEQ in the germline V gene. The length of the CDR3 is 16 residues. CDR3 DNA: TGTGCCAGCAGCCGACCACGGGACAACTATAATTCACCCCTCCACTTT. Amino acids: CASSRPRDNYNSPLHF.

There are a few counts of this clone. The chain recombines TRBV11-2 with TRBJ1-2; 7 bases map to TRBD1. The CDR3 totals 13 residues. Germline CDR1 and CDR2: SGHAT and FQNNGV. Germline trimming cut 6 bases from V and 7 bases from J; bases unmatched to any gene: 8. For the CDR3, the DNA is TGTGCCAGCAGACGAGACAGGGCGGGTGGCTACACCTTC. This gives the protein CASRRDRAGGYTF. Complete variable domain (other parts from reference TRBV11-2 and TRBJ1-2): EAGVAQSPRYKIIEKRQSVAFWCNPISGHATLYWYQQILGQGPKLLIQFQNNGVVDDSQLPKDRFSAERLKGVDSTLKIQPAKLEDSAVYLCASRRDRAGGYTFGSGTRLTVV.

The chain carries TRBV28 and TRBJ2-1; 8 bases align to TRBD2. The CDR3 extends over 18 amino acids. CDR1 is MDHEN and CDR2 is SYDVKM in the germline V gene. Trimming at V came to 4 bases and at J to 2 bases, leaving 13 bases not matched to a gene. The CDR3 region is CASSSLEPTSETYNEQFF. CDR3 DNA: TGTGCCAGCAGTTCCCTCGAACCGACTAGCGAGACCTACAATGAGCAGTTCTTC.

The gene calls are TRBV10-3 and TRBJ2-7, with D tentatively TRBD1 (6 bases). CDR1 is ENHRY and CDR2 is SYGVKD in the germline V gene. CDR3 size: 14 residues. V gave up 4 bases and J gave up 5 bases, with 15 bases separating them. The CDR3 nucleotides read TGTGCCATCAGTGTCGCCGGGACAATCGACGAGCAGTACTTC. Translating it yields CAISVAGTIDEQYF.

V is TRBV19 and J is TRBJ2-1; TRBD2 aligns across 8 bases. The CDR3 sequence is 15 residues long. Trimming took 6 bases from V and 8 from J; bases not matched to a gene: 12. CDR1 is LNHDA, CDR2 SQIVND, per germline (reference sequence). In nucleotides, the CDR3 is TGTGCCAGTAGCCGAACTTCGGGAGGGACGGATGAGCAGTTCTTC. This codes for CASSRTSGGTDEQFF.

This sequence joins TRBV27 and TRBJ1-2; perhaps TRBD1 as D (6 bases). V was shortened by 1 base and J by 4 bases, with 7 bases between the two germline ends. The germline gives CDR1 MNHEY, CDR2 SMNVEV (reference sequence). The CDR3 has 13 residues. The CDR3 DNA reads as TGTGCCAGCAGTTTATTACAGGGCTATGGCTACACCTTC. Amino acid sequence: CASSLLQGYGYTF.

This clone was picked up one time. The chain uses TRBV30 and TRBJ1-2, with unresolved D. The V gene's germline CDR1 is GTSNPN and CDR2 SVGIG (reference sequence). The CDR3 covers 11 residues. The V end was cut by 2 bases, the J end by 4 bases, with 5 bases between. CDR3 DNA sequence: TGTGCCTGGAGTCGGTTCTATGGCTACACCTTC. Protein: CAWSRFYGYTF. Together with reference TRBV30 and TRBJ1-2, the CDR3 gives the full variable domain: SQTIHQWPATLVQPVGSPLSLECTVEGTSNPNLYWYRQAAGRGLQLLFYSVGIGQISSEVPQNLSASRPQDRQFILSSKKLLLSDSGFYLCAWSRFYGYTFGSGTRLTVV.

V is TRBV6-1 and J is TRBJ2-1; TRBD2 might be the D (6 bases). The CDR3 spans 15 residues. V lost 2 bases to trimming and J lost 0 bases, with 8 bases between them. In germline, CDR1 is MNHNS, CDR2 SASEGT. The CDR3 loop is CASSELASSYNEQFF. The CDR3 DNA reads TGTGCCAGCAGTGAACTAGCGAGCTCCTACAATGAGCAGTTCTTC.

The gene calls are TRBV4-1 and TRBJ2-1; 15 bases are shared with TRBD2. The CDR3 extends over 16 amino acids. The trim removed 4 bases at V and 5 bases at J, leaving 3 bases unmatched. The germline V gene has CDR1 MGHRA and CDR2 YSYEKL. Here the CDR3 reads CASSPGTSGGNNEQFF. CDR3 nucleotide sequence: TGCGCCAGCAGCCCCGGGACTAGCGGGGGGAACAATGAGCAGTTCTTC.